This T cell receptor (beta chain) is from a study of cytomegalovirus exposure and HLA in healthy donors. About the study: There were some 410 genotyped donors. Of these, 81% fell in the genetic ancestry cluster associated with self-reported Caucasian donors. Study-level results: A few of the chains that were CMV-associated were confirmed in vitro to be specific for CMV antigens. Fewer than 20,000 TCR beta sequences were associated with HLA alleles at 0.05 false discovery rate in a later analysis.

On this clone: Its target is not known.

The V segment lost 2 bases and the J segment 9 bases; nucleotides outside the gene matches: 10. Per germline, CDR1 GTSNPN and CDR2 SVGIG (reference sequence). This CDR3 spans 14 amino acids. Primers for the PCR totalled 60 Vbeta and 13 Jbeta. Using immunoSEQ multiplex PCR, the repertoire was profiled, and TCRdb retains in-frame clones only, with some absent. The sample lists roughly 99,000 clones, 81% occurring once. The receptor's source is a man aged 25 to 40 in good health and CMV-seronegative. The chain carries TRBV30 and TRBJ2-1; 7 bases map to TRBD1. Sequences were obtained from PBMCs. CDR3 sequence (DNA): TGTGCCTGGAGTAAGGGGGACAGTCGCCCTGAGCAGTTCTTC. This codes for CAWSKGDSRPEQFF.